Following are 13 T cell receptor beta chains from one sample sequenced in a study of early T cells in non-severe SARS-CoV-2 infection. TCRdb itself ran the 5' RACE reads through MiXCR, one entry per CDR3 protein. The table lists around 45,000 distinct CDR3 sequences, about 4% of them singletons, with just over 3% in the top ten. Source material: whole blood. Source of these receptors: an adult who was a healthcare worker with PCR-confirmed SARS-CoV-2 infection or an uninfected control (not recorded which).

This clonotype has ten or more counts. This chain links TRBV10-1 with TRBJ1-5; no definite D call. This CDR3 has 13 residues. Germline V gene lookup returns CDR1 WNHNN and CDR2 SYGVQD (reference sequence). V was pared by 4 bases and J by 4 bases, with 8 bases between. The CDR3 loop is CASSVAENQPQHF. The CDR3 coding sequence is TGCGCCAGCAGTGTGGCAGAAAATCAGCCCCAGCATTTT.

This clonotype was seen at least ten times. The chain recombines TRBV7-9 with TRBJ1-6; D remains unclear. The CDR3 runs to 13 residues. The V gene's germline CDR1 is SEHNR and CDR2 FQNEAQ (reference sequence). V shed 1 base and J shed 10 bases, with 8 bases lying between them. The CDR3 is CASSLGLNSPLHF. DNA of the CDR3: TGTGCCAGCAGCTTAGGTTTGAACTCACCCCTCCACTTT. Full variable domain (missing parts from reference TRBV7-9 and TRBJ1-6): DTGVSQNPRHKITKRGQNVTFRCDPISEHNRLYWYRQTLGQGPEFLTYFQNEAQLEKSRLLSDRFSAERPKGSFSTLEIQRTEQGDSAMYLCASSLGLNSPLHFGNGTRLTVT.

This clonotype was found many times. The genes are TRBV2 and TRBJ2-7; no firm D call. CDR1 and CDR2 from the germline V gene are SNHLY and FYNNEI. Trimming left V 4 bases short and J 2 bases short, with 9 bases between. This CDR3 region has 13 residues. The CDR3 nucleotides read TGTGCCAGCAGTGCTAGACGTACCTACGAGCAGTACTTC. Its translation is CASSARRTYEQYF.

This clonotype has at least ten counts. This chain joins TRBV30 and TRBJ1-2; D not certain. The length of the CDR3 is 12 residues. Germline assignment: CDR1 GTSNPN and CDR2 SVGIG (reference sequence). V was trimmed by 6 bases and J by 0 bases, leaving 8 bases between them. CDR3 amino acids: CACLGANYGYTF. In DNA form, the CDR3 reads TGTGCCTGTCTTGGGGCTAACTATGGCTACACCTTC.

At least ten counts were recorded for this clonotype. The chain is built from TRBV20-1 and TRBJ2-7; 12 bases align to TRBD2. J was trimmed by 12 bases and V by 0 bases; bases with no gene match: 9. This CDR3 comprises 14 residues. Germline V CDR1 and CDR2: DFQATT, SNEGSKA (reference sequence). CDR3 residues: CSAREASGGAQLYF. In nucleotides, the CDR3 is TGCAGTGCTAGAGAGGCTAGCGGGGGGGCCCAGTTGTACTTC.

This clonotype was seen ten or more times. The chain recombines TRBV2 with TRBJ1-5, with TRBD1 as a possible D gene (5 bases). Germline CDR1 and CDR2: SNHLY and FYNNEI. Trimming removed 2 bases from V and 4 bases from J, with 6 bases in between. This CDR3 is 13 amino acids long. CDR3 in DNA: TGTGCCAGCAGTGAACAGGGAAATCAGCCCCAGCATTTT. As protein: CASSEQGNQPQHF.

This rearrangement joins TRBV6-6 to TRBJ2-7; TRBD1 might be the D (6 bases). The CDR3 length is 14 residues. The germline V gene has CDR1 MNHNY and CDR2 SVGAGI (reference sequence). Trimming pared 6 bases from V and 0 bases from J, leaving 12 bases between. The CDR3 reads CASRRRDNSYEQYF. The CDR3 DNA sequence: TGTGCCAGCAGACGCCGGGACAACTCCTACGAGCAGTACTTC.

This clonotype showed up just a few times. The chain combines TRBV7-9 with TRBJ2-2, with TRBD1 matching over 7 bases. The germline V gene has CDR1 SEHNR and CDR2 FQNEAQ (reference sequence). The CDR3 loop spans 14 amino acids. V lost 5 bases, J lost 6 bases, and 6 bases stayed unmatched. The CDR3 nucleotides are TGTGCCAGCAGCACCGGGACAGTGGCCGGGGAGCTGTTTTTT. Translating gives CASSTGTVAGELFF.

This clonotype was counted ten times or more. The chain joins TRBV18 to TRBJ2-1, with 8 bases aligning to TRBD2. The germline V gene has CDR1 KGHSH and CDR2 LQKENI. J lost 9 bases, V lost 6 bases, and 4 bases had no gene match. This CDR3 contains 12 residues. DNA for the CDR3: TGTGCCAGCTCGCTTGGACTAGCTGAGCAGTTCTTC. The encoded protein is CASSLGLAEQFF.

This clonotype has ten or more counts. J is TRBJ2-7 and V is TRBV7-9, with 11 bases lining up with TRBD2. V dropped 5 bases and J dropped 5; count of bases not matched to a gene: 5. This CDR3 is built from 14 residues. Germline lookup yields CDR1 SEHNR and CDR2 FQNEAQ (reference sequence). The CDR3 protein is CASSGGLAVHEQYF. The CDR3 nucleotides are TGTGCCAGCAGCGGGGGACTAGCGGTCCACGAGCAGTACTTC.

In the case of this clonotype: A read error may be the cause here, since a much bigger clone is one base away. The CDR3 does not end in the conserved phenylalanine or tryptophan, so this is likely a read error. This chain uses TRBV29-1 with TRBJ2-3; 9 nucleotides agree with TRBD2. Germline CDR1 is SQVTM and CDR2 is ANQGSEA. The CDR3 length is 14 residues. The V and J ends lost 3 bases and 3 bases, in that order; junction bases with no gene match: 4. CDR3 sequence reads: CSVEREGLTDTQYS. The CDR3 DNA reads as TGCAGCGTTGAGCGGGAGGGCCTGACAGATACGCAGTATTCT.

This clonotype appeared many times. This sequence joins TRBV6-5 and TRBJ2-3, with D perhaps assigned TRBD1 or TRBD2 (5 bases each). The V end lost 7 bases, the J end lost 0 bases, and 17 bases lay between the germline ends. The germline gives CDR1 MNHEY, CDR2 SVGAGI. The CDR3 loop spans 16 amino acids. CDR3 sequence reads: CASKIIGALSTDTQYF. CDR3 bases: TGTGCCAGCAAAATCATCGGGGCACTTAGCACAGATACGCAGTATTTT.

In its sample, this clonotype was seen many times. The chain combines TRBV9 with TRBJ2-1; TRBD2 might be the D (6 bases). The CDR3 sequence is 13 residues long. V was cut by 4 bases and J by 4 bases, with 9 bases left in between. Germline lookup yields CDR1 SGDLS and CDR2 YYNGEE. DNA for the CDR3: TGTGCCAGCAGCTCAGCGGGTTACAATGAGCAGTTCTTC. Translated, it gives CASSSAGYNEQFF. Based on the CDR3 plus reference TRBV9 and TRBJ2-1, the full variable domain is DSGVTQTPKHLITATGQRVTLRCSPRSGDLSVYWYQQSLDQGLQFLIQYYNGEERAKGNILERFSAQQFPDLHSELNLSSLELGDSALYFCASSSAGYNEQFFGPGTRLTVL.